This passage covers 30 T cell receptor beta chains from one sample sequenced in a study of blood T cells in healthy people across ages. Primed by a sample-barcoded 5' primer and a J-beta primer mix, a second PCR proceeded for about 6 to 12 cycles. TCRdb processed the 5' RACE reads anew with MiXCR; each CDR3 protein has one entry. The top ten clones hold 15% to 20% of a sample with around 870,000 distinct CDR3 sequences, under 30% of them seen once. Source material: blood. These receptors were obtained from a woman of 80 years or more in good health.

This clonotype appeared many times. The genes are TRBV7-9 and TRBJ2-6, with 7 bases matching TRBD2. Germline assignment: CDR1 SEHNR and CDR2 FQNEAQ (reference sequence). The CDR3 extends over 18 amino acids. V lost 5 bases and J lost 1; bases outside the gene matches: 11. The DNA for the CDR3 is TGTGCCAGCAGCACTAGCAGGACTAGGAAATCTGGGGCCAACGTCCTGACTTTC. Its protein is CASSTSRTRKSGANVLTF.

This chain uses TRBV30 with TRBJ1-2, with a possible D match to TRBD1 (5 bases). V dropped 4 bases and J dropped 8 bases, with 11 bases sitting between them. This CDR3 region has 11 residues. From germline, CDR1 is GTSNPN and CDR2 SVGIG (reference sequence). CDR3 in amino acids: CAWKQGEGYTF. Written as DNA, the CDR3 is TGTGCCTGGAAGCAAGGGGAGGGCTACACCTTC.

This clonotype was seen a handful of times. CDR3 in DNA: TGTGCCAGCACCTCTTTATCGACAGGGTACGGCTACACCTTC. It encodes CASTSLSTGYGYTF. The gene calls are TRBV28 and TRBJ1-2; 7 nucleotides line up with TRBD1. The CDR3 consists of 14 residues. The junction had 13 bases not matched to a gene; V was cut back by 7 bases and J by 8 bases. Germline CDR1 reads MDHEN; CDR2 reads SYDVKM.

This clonotype was seen ten or more times. V usage is TRBV6-6 and J usage is TRBJ2-5; 9 bases agree with TRBD1. Germline assignment: CDR1 MNHNY and CDR2 SVGAGI (reference sequence). The CDR3 runs 15 residues. With V trimmed by 6 bases and J by 1 base, 6 bases remained unmatched. The CDR3 coding sequence is TGTGCCAGCAGCAGCCGGACAGGGGTCCAAGAGACCCAGTACTTC. Protein: CASSSRTGVQETQYF.

The chain joins TRBV19 to TRBJ2-1, with D perhaps TRBD1 (5 bases). The V and J ends lost 3 bases and 4 bases respectively, with 13 bases between them. Germline CDR1 LNHDA, CDR2 SQIVND (reference sequence). CDR3 size: 15 residues. CDR3 sequence (DNA): TGTGCCAGTAGTATCGGCCTAGGGGTATACAATGAGCAGTTCTTC. This translates into CASSIGLGVYNEQFF. The full variable domain, with the rest looked up from reference TRBV19 and TRBJ2-1, is DGGITQSPKYLFRKEGQNVTLSCEQNLNHDAMYWYRQDPGQGLRLIYYSQIVNDFQKGDIAEGYSVSREKKESFPLTVTSAQKNPTAFYLCASSIGLGVYNEQFFGPGTRLTVL.

The V gene is TRBV20-1, the J gene TRBJ2-1; possibly TRBD2 for D (6 bases). This CDR3 comprises 16 residues. Trimming left V 3 bases short and J 3 bases short, with 18 bases between. The germline CDR1 and CDR2 sequences are DFQATT and SNEGSKA (reference sequence). As DNA, the CDR3 is TGCAGTGCTAGCCCAATGACGGGAGAAAACTACAATGAGCAGTTCTTC. This encodes CSASPMTGENYNEQFF.

This clonotype was detected only a few times. The chain employs TRBV3-1 and TRBJ1-6; D remains unclear. With 4 bases removed from V and 8 bases from J, the gap between germline ends came to 15 bases. CDR1 is LGHDT, CDR2 YNNKEL, per germline (reference sequence). The CDR3 spans 15 residues. The CDR3 DNA reads TGTGCCAGCAGCCTAAAGGGAAGGGCAGATTCACCCCTCCACTTT. It translates to CASSLKGRADSPLHF.

This clonotype was observed at least ten times. The chain recombines TRBV12-3 or TRBV12-4 with TRBJ1-6; TRBD1 matches at 8 bases. V lost 6 bases and J lost 5; bases outside the gene matches: 3. This CDR3 contains 14 residues. The CDR3 spells CASRTGDNNSPLHF. The CDR3 DNA is TGTGCCAGCAGGACAGGGGACAATAATTCACCCCTCCACTTT.

The chain is built from TRBV20-1 and TRBJ1-5; TRBD1 might be the D (5 bases). Trimming stripped 0 bases from V and 4 bases from J, with 13 bases between. The CDR3 sequence is 15 residues long. Germline values: CDR1 DFQATT, CDR2 SNEGSKA (reference sequence). CDR3 DNA: TGCAGTGCTAGAGATGCCCGGGGCGGGAATCAGCCCCAGCATTTT. Translated, it gives CSARDARGGNQPQHF.

There are a few counts of this clonotype. The CDR3 reads CASSQAGEKSEQYF. The DNA of the CDR3 is TGTGCCAGCAGCCAAGCAGGGGAAAAGAGTGAGCAGTACTTC. The chain recombines TRBV3-1 with TRBJ2-7; the D gene is possibly TRBD1 (6 bases). Germline CDR1 and CDR2: LGHDT and YNNKEL (reference sequence). The V end was cut by 1 base, the J end by 7 bases, with 14 bases between. This CDR3 is 14 amino acids long.

This clonotype was counted between two and nine times. The chain employs TRBV4-2 and TRBJ1-1; TRBD1 aligns across 7 bases. Trimming removed 2 bases from V and 11 bases from J; junction bases left unmatched: 11. This CDR3 has 14 amino acids. Per germline, CDR1 LGHNA and CDR2 YNFKEQ. The CDR3 nucleotides are TGTGCCAGCAGCCAAAACAGGGGAGGTTTAGGGGCTTTCTTT. It specifies CASSQNRGGLGAFF.

Notes on this clonotype: At one end the junction does not follow the germline gene, possibly because of a read error. This chain links TRBV7-2 with TRBJ2-3; 12 nucleotides match TRBD2. This CDR3 is 18 amino acids long. CDR1 is SGHTA, CDR2 FQGNSA, per germline. The CDR3 bases are TGCGCCAGCAGAAGTACTAGCGGGGGGACAACGGGGCCAGATATGCAGTATTTT. It is translated as CASRSTSGGTTGPDMQYF.

This clonotype has at least ten counts. The V call is TRBV5-1, the J call TRBJ2-1; a possible D gene is TRBD2 (6 bases). Germline V lookup: CDR1 SGHRS, CDR2 YFSETQ. Trimming took off 0 bases at V and 2 bases at J, with 15 bases between the two ends. CDR3 length: 17 residues. The CDR3 spells CASSLAAIGSTYNEQFF. CDR3 nucleotides: TGCGCCAGCAGCTTGGCCGCGATCGGGAGCACCTACAATGAGCAGTTCTTC.

CDR3 nucleotides: TGTGCCAGCAGTTTTAAATCCTCCTACGAGCAGTACTTC. Translated: CASSFKSSYEQYF. The chain has TRBV27 and TRBJ2-7; D gene uncertain. Trimming removed 3 bases at V and 0 bases at J, with 6 bases between. The CDR3 loop spans 13 amino acids. Germline V CDR1 and CDR2: MNHEY, SMNVEV (reference sequence).

This clonotype appeared a few times. The chain has TRBV3-1 and TRBJ2-2; 8 bases match TRBD1. CDR1 is LGHDT, CDR2 YNNKEL, per germline (reference sequence). Germline trimming cut 2 bases from V and 4 bases from J; bases unmatched to any gene: 3. This CDR3 is built from 15 residues. The CDR3 reads CASSQMTGVTGELFF. CDR3 DNA: TGTGCCAGCAGCCAAATGACAGGGGTCACCGGGGAGCTGTTTTTT.

This clonotype was seen at least ten times. The chain joins TRBV18 to TRBJ1-4, with D possibly TRBD1 on 6 matching bases. V lost 6 bases, J lost 3 bases, and 11 bases lay in between. The germline V gene has CDR1 KGHSH and CDR2 LQKENI. This CDR3 comprises 14 residues. The CDR3 spells CASSPGHSNEKLFF. The CDR3 DNA reads as TGTGCCAGCTCCCCGGGACATTCTAATGAAAAACTGTTTTTT.

This clonotype was recorded many times. V usage is TRBV4-3 and J usage is TRBJ2-7; 10 positions match TRBD2. V shed 4 bases, J shed 1 base, and the junction held 4 bases outside the gene matches. CDR1 LGHNA and CDR2 YSLEER come from the germline V gene. CDR3 length: 15 residues. The CDR3 DNA is TGCGCCAGCAGCCTTGGGACTAGCGCTTCCTACGAGCAGTACTTC. This gives the protein CASSLGTSASYEQYF.

This clonotype was detected a few times. The chain links TRBV3-1 to TRBJ2-3; D might be TRBD2 (7 bases). The CDR3 runs 15 residues. Germline assignment: CDR1 LGHDT and CDR2 YNNKEL (reference sequence). Trimming removed 5 bases from V and 1 base from J, with 13 bases in between. The CDR3 reads CASSETGGGTDTQYF. Here the CDR3 DNA reads TGTGCCAGCAGCGAGACGGGGGGCGGCACAGATACGCAGTATTTT.

This clonotype was detected only a few times. A much larger clone differs by one base, so this may be a read error. This chain joins TRBV7-2 and TRBJ2-1, with a weak D call TRBD1 (6 bases). Gene TRBJ2-7 matches the end of the DNA better, so the J call may be wrong. CDR3 length: 14 residues. The germline V gene encodes CDR1 SGHTA and CDR2 FQGNSA. The CDR3 loop reads CASSLHGTPNEQYF. The CDR3 DNA reads TGTGCCAGCAGCTTACATGGGACACCCAATGAGCAGTACTTC.

This clonotype appeared many times. The chain links TRBV20-1 to TRBJ1-2; 10 positions match TRBD1. The V gene end was trimmed by 1 base and the J gene end by 7 bases; junction bases not matched to a gene: 6. Germline CDR1 DFQATT, CDR2 SNEGSKA (reference sequence). CDR3 length equals 14 residues. DNA for the CDR3: TGCAGTGCTAGAGGGAGACAGGGGGCTAGTGGCTACACCTTC. This gives the protein CSARGRQGASGYTF.

This clonotype showed up just a few times. The V and J genes are TRBV20-1 and TRBJ2-5; D might be TRBD1 (6 bases). The V gene's germline CDR1 is DFQATT and CDR2 SNEGSKA (reference sequence). V lost 4 bases, J lost 11 bases, and 20 bases lay in between. This CDR3 comprises 13 residues. The CDR3: CSAKQVTFRGQYF. In nucleotides, the CDR3 is TGCAGTGCTAAACAGGTGACGTTTAGGGGGCAGTACTTC.

This chain joins TRBV12-3 or TRBV12-4 and TRBJ1-4; 7 bases map to TRBD1. Unmatched junction bases numbered 17, after V lost 3 bases and J lost 10 bases. The CDR3 loop spans 17 amino acids. CDR3 sequence reads: CASSFQGTDRRFGKLFF. In nucleotides, the CDR3 is TGTGCCAGCAGTTTCCAAGGGACAGACCGGCGTTTCGGAAAACTGTTTTTT.

The rearrangement uses TRBV14 and TRBJ1-2; a weak D match, TRBD1 (5 bases). Per the germline V gene, CDR1 is SGHDN and CDR2 is FVKESK. V lost 5 bases and J 8 bases, leaving 18 bases between the germline ends. There are 14 residues in the CDR3. DNA for the CDR3: TGTGCCAGCAGCTCGCCGGGGGGACTCTTGGGCTACACCTTC. Protein: CASSSPGGLLGYTF.

The table lists this clonotype with many counts. This rearrangement joins TRBV28 to TRBJ1-5; D is ambiguous. The germline V gene has CDR1 MDHEN and CDR2 SYDVKM. CDR3 size: 15 residues. Trimming shortened V by 3 bases and J by 5 bases, and 14 bases separated the two germline ends. The CDR3 loop is CASSFWVGIYQPQHF. DNA for the CDR3: TGTGCCAGCAGTTTTTGGGTAGGGATCTATCAGCCCCAGCATTTT. Complete variable domain (other parts from reference TRBV28 and TRBJ1-5): DVKVTQSSRYLVKRTGEKVFLECVQDMDHENMFWYRQDPGLGLRLIYFSYDVKMKEKGDIPEGYSVSREKKERFSLILESASTNQTSMYLCASSFWVGIYQPQHFGDGTRLSIL.

This clonotype was seen only a few times. The chain is built from TRBV20-1 and TRBJ2-6; 10 bases line up with TRBD1. The CDR3 is made up of 17 amino acids. Unmatched junction bases numbered 3, after V lost 1 base and J lost 0 bases. Germline V gives CDR1 DFQATT, CDR2 SNEGSKA (reference sequence). The chain's CDR3 is CSARGTGGSSGANVLTF. The CDR3, as DNA: TGCAGTGCTAGAGGGACAGGGGGTTCCTCTGGGGCCAACGTCCTGACTTTC.

This clonotype was counted ten times or more. The chain links TRBV29-1 to TRBJ1-2; weak D call: TRBD1 (6 bases). Per germline, CDR1 SQVTM and CDR2 ANQGSEA. Between the trimmed V and J ends, which lost 4 bases and 4 bases, there was a span of 13 bases. The CDR3 is 13 amino acids. CDR3 nucleotides: TGCAGCGTTGCGCCGAGGGGGGGCTATGGCTACACCTTC. This sequence encodes CSVAPRGGYGYTF.

In this sample, this clonotype turned up many times. V is TRBV7-9 and J is TRBJ2-5; 9 nucleotides match TRBD2. This CDR3 is 18 amino acids long. The J segment lost 4 bases and the V segment lost 5 bases, leaving 17 bases of the junction unmatched. Per germline, CDR1 SEHNR and CDR2 FQNEAQ (reference sequence). The CDR3 reads CASSPPRFGGGAAETQYF. The CDR3 nucleotides are TGTGCCAGCAGCCCTCCGCGTTTTGGCGGGGGGGCCGCAGAGACCCAGTACTTC.

This clonotype was observed at least ten times. This chain joins TRBV6-2 or TRBV6-3 and TRBJ2-4; 7 bases are a match to TRBD1. Germline V gene sequence: CDR1 MNHEY, CDR2 SVGEGT. Germline trimming cut 6 bases from V and 5 bases from J; bases unmatched to any gene: 1. The CDR3 sequence is 12 residues long. CDR3 in amino acids: CASRDRQNIQYF. In DNA form, the CDR3 reads TGTGCCAGCAGGGACAGGCAAAACATTCAGTACTTC.

Note on this clonotype: The CDR3 carries no conserved terminal phenylalanine or tryptophan, so it likely arises from a read error. No DNA is shown, since the ends of the CDR3 on it are uncertain; the CDR3 is the one TCRdb lists. This sequence joins TRBV7-2 and TRBJ2-3; the table's D call, TRBD2, was not checked against the DNA. Ends included, the CDR3 has 14 residues. Looked up from germline, CDR1 is SGHTA and CDR2 is FQGNSA. CDR3 region: CASSLYPSGGAVEV.

In regard to this clonotype: Since a much larger clone is just one base distant, this may be a read error. The V call is TRBV20-1, the J call TRBJ1-2; TRBD1 might be the D (6 bases). CDR3 length: 17 amino acids. CDR1 and CDR2 from the germline V gene are DFQATT and SNEGSKA (reference sequence). CDR3 sequence: CGAPVLGAKAQGEGYTF. CDR3 in DNA: TGCGGTGCTCCCGTGCTAGGGGCGAAGGCACAGGGAGAAGGCTACACCTTC.